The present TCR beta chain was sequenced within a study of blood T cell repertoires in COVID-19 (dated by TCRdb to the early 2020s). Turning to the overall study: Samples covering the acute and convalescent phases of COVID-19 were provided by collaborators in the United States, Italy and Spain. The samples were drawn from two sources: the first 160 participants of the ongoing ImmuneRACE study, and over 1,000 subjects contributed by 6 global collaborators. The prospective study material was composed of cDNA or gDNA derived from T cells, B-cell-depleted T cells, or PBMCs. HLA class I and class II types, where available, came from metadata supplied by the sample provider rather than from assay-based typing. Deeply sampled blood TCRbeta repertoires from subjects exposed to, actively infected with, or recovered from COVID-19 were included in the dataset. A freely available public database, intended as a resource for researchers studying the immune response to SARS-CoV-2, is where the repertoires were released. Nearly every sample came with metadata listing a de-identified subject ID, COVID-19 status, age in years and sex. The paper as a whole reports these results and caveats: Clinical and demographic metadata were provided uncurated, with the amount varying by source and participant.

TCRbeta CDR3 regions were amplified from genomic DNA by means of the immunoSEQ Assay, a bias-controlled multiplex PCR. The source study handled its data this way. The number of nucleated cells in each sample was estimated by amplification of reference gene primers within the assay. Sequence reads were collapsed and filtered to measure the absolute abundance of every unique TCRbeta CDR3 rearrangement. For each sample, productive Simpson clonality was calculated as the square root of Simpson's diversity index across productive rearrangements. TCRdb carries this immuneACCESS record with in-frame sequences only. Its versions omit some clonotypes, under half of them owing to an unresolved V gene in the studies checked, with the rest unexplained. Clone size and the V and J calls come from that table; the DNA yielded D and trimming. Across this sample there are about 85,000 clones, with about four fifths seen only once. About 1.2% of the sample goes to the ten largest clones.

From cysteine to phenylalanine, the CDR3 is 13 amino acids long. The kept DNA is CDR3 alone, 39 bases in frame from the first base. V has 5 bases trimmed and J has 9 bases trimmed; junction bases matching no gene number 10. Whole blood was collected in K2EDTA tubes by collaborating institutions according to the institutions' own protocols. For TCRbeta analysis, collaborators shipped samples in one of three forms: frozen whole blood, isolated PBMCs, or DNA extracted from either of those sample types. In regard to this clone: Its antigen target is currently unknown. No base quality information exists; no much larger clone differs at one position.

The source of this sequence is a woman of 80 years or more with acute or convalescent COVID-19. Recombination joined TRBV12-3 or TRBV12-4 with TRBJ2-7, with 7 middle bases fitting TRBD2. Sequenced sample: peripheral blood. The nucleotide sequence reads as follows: TGTGCCAGCAGTCCTGGGGGAGGGCGAGGGCAGTACTTC. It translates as CASSPGGGRGQYF.